This T cell receptor (beta chain) was sequenced for a study of T cells in Graves' hyperthyroidism and ophthalmopathy. Study-level points and caveats: Model output signaled ophthalmopathy a median roughly 6.5 months ahead of onset. Blood samples included most of the expanded thyroid clonotypes exceeding 0.001.

Recently diagnosed hyperthyroidism of less than 2 months' duration affected patients aged 18 to 65. There are a few counts of this clonotype. Its antigen is still unknown. This CDR3 region has 12 residues. The V gene's germline CDR1 is ENHRY and CDR2 SYGVKD. The V and J ends lost 3 bases and 5 bases respectively, with 6 bases between them. The CDR3 regions of TCR beta were amplified from RNA transcripts. Primed by the HTBI set, a first-round RT-PCR was run on the TCR CDR3. TCRdb ran MiXCR on the multiplex PCR reads and lists one entry per CDR3 protein. The sample includes 600,000 to 800,000 distinct CDR3 sequences, 30% to 40% of them seen just once.

Sequencing was carried out using blood. The V call is TRBV10-3, the J call TRBJ2-3; no clear D gene. The sequence came from a woman aged 40 to 49 with Graves' hyperthyroidism. CDR3 bases: TGTGCCATCAGTGAAGAACGAGATACGCAGTATTTT. Amino acids: CAISEERDTQYF.